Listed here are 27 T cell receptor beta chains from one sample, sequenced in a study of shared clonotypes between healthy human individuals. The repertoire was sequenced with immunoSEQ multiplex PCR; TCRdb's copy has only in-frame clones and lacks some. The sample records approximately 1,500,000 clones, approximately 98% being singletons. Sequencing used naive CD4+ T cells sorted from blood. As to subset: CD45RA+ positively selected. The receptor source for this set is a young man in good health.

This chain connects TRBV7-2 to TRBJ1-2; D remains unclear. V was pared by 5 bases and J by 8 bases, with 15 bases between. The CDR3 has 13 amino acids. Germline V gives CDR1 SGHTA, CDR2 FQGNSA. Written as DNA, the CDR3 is TGTGCCAGCAGCCTACCCCCCTCGGGAGGCTACACCTTC. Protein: CASSLPPSGGYTF. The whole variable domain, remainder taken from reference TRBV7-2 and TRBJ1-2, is GAGVSQSPSNKVTEKGKDVELRCDPISGHTALYWYRQSLGQGLEFLIYFQGNSAPDKSGLPSDRFSAERTGGSVSTLTIQRTQQEDSAVYLCASSLPPSGGYTFGSGTRLTVV.

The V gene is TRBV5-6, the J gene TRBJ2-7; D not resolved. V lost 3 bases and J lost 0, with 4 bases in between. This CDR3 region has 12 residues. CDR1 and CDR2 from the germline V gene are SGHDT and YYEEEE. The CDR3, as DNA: TGTGCCAGCAGCTCCTTCTCCTACGAGCAGTACTTC. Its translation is CASSSFSYEQYF.

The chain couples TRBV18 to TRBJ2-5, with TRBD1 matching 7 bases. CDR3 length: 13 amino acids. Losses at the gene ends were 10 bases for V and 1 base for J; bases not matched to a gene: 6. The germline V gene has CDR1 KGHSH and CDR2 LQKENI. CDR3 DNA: TGTGCCAACTCCCAGGGGGTCCAAGAGACCCAGTACTTC. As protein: CANSQGVQETQYF.

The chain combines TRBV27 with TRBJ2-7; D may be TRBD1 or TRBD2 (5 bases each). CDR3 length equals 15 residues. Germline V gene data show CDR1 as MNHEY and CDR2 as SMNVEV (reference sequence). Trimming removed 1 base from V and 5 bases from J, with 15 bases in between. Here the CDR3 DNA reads TGTGCCAGCAGTTTATTAGGGGCGGGCGCCCACGAGCAGTACTTC. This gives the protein CASSLLGAGAHEQYF.

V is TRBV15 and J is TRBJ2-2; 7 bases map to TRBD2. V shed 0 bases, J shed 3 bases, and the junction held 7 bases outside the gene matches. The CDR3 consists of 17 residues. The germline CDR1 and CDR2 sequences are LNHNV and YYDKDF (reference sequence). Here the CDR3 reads CATSRDGGGPYTGELFF. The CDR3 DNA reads TGTGCCACCAGCAGAGATGGGGGAGGGCCGTACACCGGGGAGCTGTTTTTT.

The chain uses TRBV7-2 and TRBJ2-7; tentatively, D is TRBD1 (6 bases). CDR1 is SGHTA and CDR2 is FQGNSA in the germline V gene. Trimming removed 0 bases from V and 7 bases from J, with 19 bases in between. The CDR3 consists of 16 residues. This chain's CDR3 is CASSLAIVGTRQEQYF. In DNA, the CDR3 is TGTGCCAGCAGCTTAGCGATAGTGGGGACACGCCAAGAGCAGTACTTC.

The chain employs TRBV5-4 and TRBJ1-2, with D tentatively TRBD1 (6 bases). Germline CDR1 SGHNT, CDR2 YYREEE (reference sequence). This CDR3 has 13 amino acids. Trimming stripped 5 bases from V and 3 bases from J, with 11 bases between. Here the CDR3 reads CASRPAGDYGYTF. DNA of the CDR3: TGTGCCAGCAGGCCCGCAGGGGACTATGGCTACACCTTC.

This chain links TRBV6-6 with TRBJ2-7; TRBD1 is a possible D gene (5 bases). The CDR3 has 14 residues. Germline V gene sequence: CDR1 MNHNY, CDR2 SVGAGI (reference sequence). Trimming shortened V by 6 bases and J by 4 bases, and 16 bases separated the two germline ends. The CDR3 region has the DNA TGTGCCAGCAGCCCTCGGACACAGATATACGAGCAGTACTTC. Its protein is CASSPRTQIYEQYF.

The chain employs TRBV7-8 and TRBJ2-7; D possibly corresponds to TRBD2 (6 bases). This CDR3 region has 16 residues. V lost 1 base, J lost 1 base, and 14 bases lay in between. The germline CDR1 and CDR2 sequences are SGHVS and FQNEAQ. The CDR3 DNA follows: TGTGCCAGCAGCTTAGTAGGTAGCGGAGCTTCCTACGAGCAGTACTTC. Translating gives CASSLVGSGASYEQYF.

The CDR3 DNA is TGTGCCAGCAGCTCCCCACTAGCGGGAGTGTTCCGAGAGCAGTTCTTC. Encoded protein: CASSSPLAGVFREQFF. The chain employs TRBV7-2 and TRBJ2-1; 11 bases agree with TRBD2. The V and J ends lost 4 bases and 10 bases, in that order; junction bases with no gene match: 12. The CDR3 covers 16 residues. From germline, CDR1 is SGHTA and CDR2 FQGNSA.

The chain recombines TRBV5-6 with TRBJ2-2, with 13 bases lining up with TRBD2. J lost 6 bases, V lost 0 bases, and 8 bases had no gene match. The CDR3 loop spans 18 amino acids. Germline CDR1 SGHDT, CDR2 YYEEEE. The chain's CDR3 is CASSLELAGGQYSGELFF. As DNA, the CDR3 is TGTGCCAGCAGCTTGGAACTAGCGGGAGGGCAATATTCCGGGGAGCTGTTTTTT. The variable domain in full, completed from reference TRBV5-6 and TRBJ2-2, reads DAGVTQSPTHLIKTRGQQVTLRCSPKSGHDTVSWYQQALGQGPQFIFQYYEEEERQRGNFPDRFSGHQFPNYSSELNVNALLLGDSALYLCASSLELAGGQYSGELFFGEGSRLTVL.

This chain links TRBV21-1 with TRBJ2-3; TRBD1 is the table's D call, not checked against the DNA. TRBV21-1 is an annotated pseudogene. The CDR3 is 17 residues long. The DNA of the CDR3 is TGTGCCAGCAGACTCTTGAGGGACAGGGTACGGACAGATACGCAGTATTTT. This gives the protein CASRLLRDRVRTDTQYF.

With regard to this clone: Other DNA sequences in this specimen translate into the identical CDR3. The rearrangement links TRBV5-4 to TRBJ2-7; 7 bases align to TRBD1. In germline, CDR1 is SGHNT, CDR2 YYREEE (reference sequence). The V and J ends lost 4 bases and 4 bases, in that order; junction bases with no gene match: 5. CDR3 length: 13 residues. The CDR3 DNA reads TGTGCCAGCAGCCTGGACAGGCGGTACGAGCAGTACTTC. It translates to CASSLDRRYEQYF.

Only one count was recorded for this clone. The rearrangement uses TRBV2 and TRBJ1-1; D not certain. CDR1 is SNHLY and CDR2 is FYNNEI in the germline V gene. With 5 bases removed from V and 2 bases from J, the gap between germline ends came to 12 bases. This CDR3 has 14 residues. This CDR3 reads CASSLRTRNTEAFF. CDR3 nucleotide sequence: TGTGCCAGCAGTCTACGCACGAGAAACACTGAAGCTTTCTTT.

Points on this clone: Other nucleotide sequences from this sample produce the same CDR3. CDR3 loop: CASSGTSGVYNEQFF. CDR3 nucleotides: TGTGCCAGCAGCGGGACTAGCGGAGTATACAATGAGCAGTTCTTC. This chain connects TRBV9 to TRBJ2-1; 10 bases are a match to TRBD2. The V segment lost 3 bases and the J segment 4 bases; nucleotides outside the gene matches: 4. Germline V gene data show CDR1 as SGDLS and CDR2 as YYNGEE. The CDR3 loop spans 15 amino acids.

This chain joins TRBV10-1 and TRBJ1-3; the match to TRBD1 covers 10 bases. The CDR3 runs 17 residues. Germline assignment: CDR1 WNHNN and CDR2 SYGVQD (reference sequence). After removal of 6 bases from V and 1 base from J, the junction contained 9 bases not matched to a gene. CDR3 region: CASRYSDRGTSGNTIYF. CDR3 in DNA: TGCGCCAGCAGGTACTCGGACAGGGGGACTTCTGGAAACACCATATATTTT.

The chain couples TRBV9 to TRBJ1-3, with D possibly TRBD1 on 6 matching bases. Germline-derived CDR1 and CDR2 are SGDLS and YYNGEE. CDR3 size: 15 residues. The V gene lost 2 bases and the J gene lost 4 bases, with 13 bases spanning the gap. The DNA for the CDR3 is TGTGCCAGCAGCGTTGGGGGACAACCCGGAAACACCATATATTTT. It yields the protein CASSVGGQPGNTIYF.

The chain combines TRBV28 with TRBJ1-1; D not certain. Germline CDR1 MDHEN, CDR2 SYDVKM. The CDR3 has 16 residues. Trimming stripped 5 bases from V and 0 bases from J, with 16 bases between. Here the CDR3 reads CASSPRLGNMNTEAFF. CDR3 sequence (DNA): TGTGCCAGCAGTCCCCGTCTGGGGAACATGAACACTGAAGCTTTCTTT. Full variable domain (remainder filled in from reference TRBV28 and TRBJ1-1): DVKVTQSSRYLVKRTGEKVFLECVQDMDHENMFWYRQDPGLGLRLIYFSYDVKMKEKGDIPEGYSVSREKKERFSLILESASTNQTSMYLCASSPRLGNMNTEAFFGQGTRLTVV.

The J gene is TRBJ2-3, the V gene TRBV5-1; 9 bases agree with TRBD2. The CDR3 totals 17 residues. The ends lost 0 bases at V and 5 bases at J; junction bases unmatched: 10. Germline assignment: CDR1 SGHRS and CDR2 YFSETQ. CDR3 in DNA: TGCGCCAGCAGCTTGGACCCCCCAGCGGGAGGCGTAGATACGCAGTATTTT. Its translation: CASSLDPPAGGVDTQYF.

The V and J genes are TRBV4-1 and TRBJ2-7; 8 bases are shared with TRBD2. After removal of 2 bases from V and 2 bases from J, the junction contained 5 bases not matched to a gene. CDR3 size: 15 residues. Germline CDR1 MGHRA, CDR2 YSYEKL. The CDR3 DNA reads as TGCGCCAGCAGCCAATGGCGGGAGGAAACCTACGAGCAGTACTTC. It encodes CASSQWREETYEQYF.

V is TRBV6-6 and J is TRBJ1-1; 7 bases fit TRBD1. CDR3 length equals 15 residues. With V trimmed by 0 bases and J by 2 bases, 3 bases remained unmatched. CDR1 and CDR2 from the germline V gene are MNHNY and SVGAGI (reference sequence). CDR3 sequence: CASSYSTGYNTEAFF. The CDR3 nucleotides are TGTGCCAGCAGTTACTCGACAGGGTATAACACTGAAGCTTTCTTT.

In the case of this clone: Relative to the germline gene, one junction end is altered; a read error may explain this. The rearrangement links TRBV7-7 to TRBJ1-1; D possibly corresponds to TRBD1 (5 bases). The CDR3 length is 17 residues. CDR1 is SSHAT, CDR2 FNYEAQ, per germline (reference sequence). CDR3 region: CASSPLRADSQNTEAFF. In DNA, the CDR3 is TGTGCTAGCAGCCCCCTTCGGGCAGACAGCCAGAACACTGAAGCTTTCTTT.

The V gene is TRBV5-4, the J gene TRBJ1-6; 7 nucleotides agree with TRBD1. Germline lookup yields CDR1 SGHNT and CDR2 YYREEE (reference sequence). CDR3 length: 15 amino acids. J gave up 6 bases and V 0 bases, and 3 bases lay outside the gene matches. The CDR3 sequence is CASSLEGTVNSPLHF. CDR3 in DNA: TGTGCCAGCAGCTTGGAGGGGACAGTTAATTCACCCCTCCACTTT. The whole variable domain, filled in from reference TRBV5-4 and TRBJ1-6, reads ETGVTQSPTHLIKTRGQQVTLRCSSQSGHNTVSWYQQALGQGPQFIFQYYREEENGRGNFPPRFSGLQFPNYSSELNVNALELDDSALYLCASSLEGTVNSPLHFGNGTRLTVT.

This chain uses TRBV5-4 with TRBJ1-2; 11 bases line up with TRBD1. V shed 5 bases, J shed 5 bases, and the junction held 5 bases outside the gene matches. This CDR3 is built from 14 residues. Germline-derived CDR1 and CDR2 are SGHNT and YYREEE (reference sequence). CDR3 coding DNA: TGTGCCAGCAGAGGACAGGGGGCGGTTTATGGCTACACCTTC. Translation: CASRGQGAVYGYTF.

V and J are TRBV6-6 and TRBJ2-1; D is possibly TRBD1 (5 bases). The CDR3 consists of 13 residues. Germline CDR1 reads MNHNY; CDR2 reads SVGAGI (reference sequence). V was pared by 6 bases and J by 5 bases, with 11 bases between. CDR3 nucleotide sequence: TGTGCCAGCAGCTCCCAGGGAAACAATGAGCAGTTCTTC. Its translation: CASSSQGNNEQFF.

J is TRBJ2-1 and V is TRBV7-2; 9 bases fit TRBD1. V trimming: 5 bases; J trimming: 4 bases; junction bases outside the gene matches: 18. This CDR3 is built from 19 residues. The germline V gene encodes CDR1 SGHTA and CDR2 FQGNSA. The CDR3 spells CASSPSGQGMIKGYNEQFF. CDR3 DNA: TGTGCCAGCAGCCCATCGGGACAGGGAATGATTAAGGGGTACAATGAGCAGTTCTTC.

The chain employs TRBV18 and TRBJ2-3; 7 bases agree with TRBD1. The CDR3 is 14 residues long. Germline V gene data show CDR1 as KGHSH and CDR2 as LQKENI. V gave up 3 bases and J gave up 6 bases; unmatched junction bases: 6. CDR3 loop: CASSPDRAGDTQYF. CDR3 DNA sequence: TGTGCCAGCTCACCCGACAGGGCGGGTGATACGCAGTATTTT.